This TCR beta chain derives from a study of OX40 agonist ivuxolimab in advanced cancers. Study-wide context: The eligibility criteria allowed prior anti-PD-1, anti-PD-L1 or anti-CTLA-4 therapy, and about 40% had some.

V shed 0 bases and J shed 4 bases, with 12 bases lying between them. Looked up from germline, CDR1 is MNHNS and CDR2 is SASEGT. The CDR3 loop spans 15 amino acids. Only in-frame clones appear in the TCRdb table, and some are missing; sequencing was by immunoSEQ multiplex PCR. The top ten hold 6.5% to 8.5% of the sample, which has 70,000 to 100,000 clones, about 87% seen once. This receptor was identified in an adult with an advanced solid tumor such as melanoma, head and neck, liver or kidney cancer. V usage is TRBV6-1 and J usage is TRBJ1-2, with unresolved D. This specimen consisted of CD4+ or CD8+ T cells sorted from blood, obtained in a trial of the OX40 agonist ivuxolimab. In DNA form, the CDR3 reads TGTGCCAGCAGTGAAGCGCTTTCTCTAGGCTATGGCTACACCTTC. This codes for CASSEALSLGYGYTF.